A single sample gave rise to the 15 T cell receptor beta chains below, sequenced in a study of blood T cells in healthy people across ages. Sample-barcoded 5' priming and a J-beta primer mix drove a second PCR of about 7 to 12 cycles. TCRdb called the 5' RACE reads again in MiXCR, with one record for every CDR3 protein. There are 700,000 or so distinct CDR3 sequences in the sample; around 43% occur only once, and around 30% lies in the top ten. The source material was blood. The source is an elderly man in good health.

The CDR3, as DNA: TGTGCCACCAGTGATTCCCGGGGGCCGAATAAGCAGTTCTTC. It is translated as CATSDSRGPNKQFF. V gene TRBV24-1 combines with J gene TRBJ2-1; tentatively, D is TRBD1 or TRBD2 (6 bases each). Trimming cost V 2 bases and J 11 bases, with 15 bases left between them. This CDR3 spans 14 amino acids. Germline values: CDR1 KGHDR, CDR2 SFDVKD.

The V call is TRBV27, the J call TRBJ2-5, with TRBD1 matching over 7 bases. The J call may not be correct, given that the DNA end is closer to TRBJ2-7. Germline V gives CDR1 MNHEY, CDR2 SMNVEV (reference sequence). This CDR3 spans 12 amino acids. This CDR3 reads CASSITGAEQYF. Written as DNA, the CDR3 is TGTGCCAGCAGTATCACAGGGGCCGAGCAGTACTTC.

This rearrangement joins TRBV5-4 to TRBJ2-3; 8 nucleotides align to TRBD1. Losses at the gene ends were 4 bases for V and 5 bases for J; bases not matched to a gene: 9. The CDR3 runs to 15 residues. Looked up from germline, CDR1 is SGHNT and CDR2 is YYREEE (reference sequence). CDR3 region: CASSPPGTGLDTQYF. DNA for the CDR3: TGTGCCAGCAGCCCGCCCGGGACAGGCCTAGATACGCAGTATTTT. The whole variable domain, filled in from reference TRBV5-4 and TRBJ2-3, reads ETGVTQSPTHLIKTRGQQVTLRCSSQSGHNTVSWYQQALGQGPQFIFQYYREEENGRGNFPPRFSGLQFPNYSSELNVNALELDDSALYLCASSPPGTGLDTQYFGPGTRLTVL.

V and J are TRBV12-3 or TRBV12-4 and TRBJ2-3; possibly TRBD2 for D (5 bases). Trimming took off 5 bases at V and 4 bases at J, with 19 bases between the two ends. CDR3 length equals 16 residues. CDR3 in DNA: TGTGCCAGCAGTCCTAACGGGGTCCAAGCCCCAGATACGCAGTATTTT. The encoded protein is CASSPNGVQAPDTQYF.

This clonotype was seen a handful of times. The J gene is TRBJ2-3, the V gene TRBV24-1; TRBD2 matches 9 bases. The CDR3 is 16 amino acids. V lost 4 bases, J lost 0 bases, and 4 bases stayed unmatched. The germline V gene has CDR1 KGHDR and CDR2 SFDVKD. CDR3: CATSEASGGSTDTQYF. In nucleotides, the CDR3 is TGTGCCACCAGTGAGGCAAGCGGGGGGAGCACAGATACGCAGTATTTT.

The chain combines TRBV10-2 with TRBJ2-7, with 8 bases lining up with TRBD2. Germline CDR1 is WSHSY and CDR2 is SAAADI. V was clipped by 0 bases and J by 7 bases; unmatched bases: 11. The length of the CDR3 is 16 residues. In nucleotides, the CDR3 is TGCGCCAGCAGTGAGTCTCGGGGGGGGCCCCGAAATGAGCAGTACTTC. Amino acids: CASSESRGGPRNEQYF.

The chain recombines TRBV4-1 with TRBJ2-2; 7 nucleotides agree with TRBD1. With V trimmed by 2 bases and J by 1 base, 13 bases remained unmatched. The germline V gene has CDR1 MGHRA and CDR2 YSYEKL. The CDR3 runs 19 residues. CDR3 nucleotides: TGCGCCAGCAGCCAAAGGGGGATTCCGGGACAGCTGAACACCGGGGAGCTGTTTTTT. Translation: CASSQRGIPGQLNTGELFF.

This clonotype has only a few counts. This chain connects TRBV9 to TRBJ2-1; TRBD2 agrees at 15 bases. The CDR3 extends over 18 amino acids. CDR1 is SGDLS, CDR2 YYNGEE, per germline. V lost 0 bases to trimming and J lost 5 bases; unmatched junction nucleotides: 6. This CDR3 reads CASSVVSGLAGGDNEQFF. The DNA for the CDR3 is TGTGCCAGCAGCGTAGTTTCGGGACTAGCGGGAGGTGACAATGAGCAGTTCTTC.

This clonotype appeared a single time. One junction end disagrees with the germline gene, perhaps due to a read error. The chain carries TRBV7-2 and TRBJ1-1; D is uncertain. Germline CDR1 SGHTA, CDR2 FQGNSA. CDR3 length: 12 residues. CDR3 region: CASSKLNTEVFF. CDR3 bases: TGTGCCAGCTCGAAATTGAACACTGAAGTTTTCTTT.

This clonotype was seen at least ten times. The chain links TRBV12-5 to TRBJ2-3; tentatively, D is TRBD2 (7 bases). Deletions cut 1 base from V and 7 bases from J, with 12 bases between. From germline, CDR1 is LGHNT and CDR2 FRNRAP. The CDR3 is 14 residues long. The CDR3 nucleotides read TGTGCTAGTGGTTTGGGTAGGGGGGGCTATACGCAGTATTTT. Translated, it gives CASGLGRGGYTQYF.

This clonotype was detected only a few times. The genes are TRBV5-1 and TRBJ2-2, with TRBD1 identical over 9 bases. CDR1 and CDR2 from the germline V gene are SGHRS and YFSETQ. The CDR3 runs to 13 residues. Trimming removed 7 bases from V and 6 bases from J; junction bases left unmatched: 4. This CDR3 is CASRDRVPGELFF. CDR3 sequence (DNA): TGCGCCAGCCGGGACAGGGTCCCCGGGGAGCTGTTTTTT.

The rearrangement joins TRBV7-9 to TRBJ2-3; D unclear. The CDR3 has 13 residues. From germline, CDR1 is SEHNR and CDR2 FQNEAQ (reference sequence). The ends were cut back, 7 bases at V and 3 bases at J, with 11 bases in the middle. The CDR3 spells CASKELTTDTQYF. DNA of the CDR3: TGTGCCAGCAAGGAGCTAACTACAGATACGCAGTATTTT. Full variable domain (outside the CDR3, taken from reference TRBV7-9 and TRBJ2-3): DTGVSQNPRHKITKRGQNVTFRCDPISEHNRLYWYRQTLGQGPEFLTYFQNEAQLEKSRLLSDRFSAERPKGSFSTLEIQRTEQGDSAMYLCASKELTTDTQYFGPGTRLTVL.

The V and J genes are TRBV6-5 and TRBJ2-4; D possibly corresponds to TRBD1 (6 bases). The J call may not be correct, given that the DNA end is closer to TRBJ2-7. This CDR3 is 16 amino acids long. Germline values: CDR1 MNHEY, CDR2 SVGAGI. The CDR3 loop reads CASTSLTSGTPYEQYF. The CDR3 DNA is TGTGCCAGCACCTCACTTACCTCCGGGACACCCTACGAGCAGTACTTC.

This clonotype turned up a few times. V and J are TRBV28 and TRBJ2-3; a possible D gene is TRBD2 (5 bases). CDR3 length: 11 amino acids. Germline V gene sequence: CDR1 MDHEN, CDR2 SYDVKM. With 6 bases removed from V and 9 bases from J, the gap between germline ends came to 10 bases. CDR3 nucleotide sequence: TGTGCCAGCAGGGGCCCGGGGACGCAGTATTTT. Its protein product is CASRGPGTQYF.

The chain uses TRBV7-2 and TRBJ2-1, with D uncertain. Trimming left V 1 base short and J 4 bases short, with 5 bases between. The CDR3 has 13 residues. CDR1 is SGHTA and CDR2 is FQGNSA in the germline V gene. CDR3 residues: CASSLVQYNEQFF. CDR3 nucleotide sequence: TGTGCCAGCAGCTTAGTGCAATACAATGAGCAGTTCTTC.